The rows below give T cell receptor beta chains drawn from one sample of a study of long-term antiretroviral therapy in people with HIV. Repertoires were generated with immunoSEQ multiplex PCR, while TCRdb's copy carries only in-frame clones and drops some. The table records more than 25,000 clones, approximately 90% of them present only once. The sample here was unsorted PBMCs, taken 1.8 years after starting antiretroviral therapy. The receptor source for this set is a woman in her late teens or twenties with HIV. Each CDR3 is given with its conserved first and last residue. The D gene is left open where the match is weak. Clone size is stated in some rows and not others, as once, few, many or a class when expanded.

clone_size: NA
j_call: TRBJ2-3
d_call: NA
v_call: TRBV7-2
cdr3_length: 14
cdr3_nt: TGTGCCAGCAGCTCGTACACTAGCACAGATACGCAGTATTTT
cdr3_aa: CASSSYTSTDTQYF

clone_size: NA
j_call: TRBJ2-2
d_call: TRBD2
v_call: TRBV27
cdr3_length: 15
cdr3_nt: TGTGCCAGCAGTTTACTAGCGGGAGTCACCGGGGAGCTGTTTTTT
cdr3_aa: CASSLLAGVTGELFF

clone_size: NA
j_call: TRBJ2-1
d_call: TRBD2
v_call: TRBV14
cdr3_length: 18
cdr3_nt: TGTGCCAGCAGCCAAGAACAGGTGTCGGGACTAGAATTCGATGAGCAGTTCTTC
cdr3_aa: CASSQEQVSGLEFDEQFF

clone_size: NA
j_call: TRBJ2-2
d_call: NA
v_call: TRBV11-3
cdr3_length: 14
cdr3_nt: TGTGCCAGCACCGGGCGGGAGAACACCGGGGAGCTGTTTTTT
cdr3_aa: CASTGRENTGELFF

clone_size: NA
j_call: TRBJ1-1
d_call: TRBD1
v_call: TRBV19
cdr3_length: 14
cdr3_nt: TGTGCCAGTATTCACCGGGACAGGGAGACTGAAGCTTTCTTT
cdr3_aa: CASIHRDRETEAFF

clone_size: NA
j_call: TRBJ2-3
d_call: NA
v_call: TRBV7-2
cdr3_length: 15
cdr3_nt: TGTGCCAGCAGCTTAGTCGGCCCCCGGGCAGATACGCAGTATTTT
cdr3_aa: CASSLVGPRADTQYF

clone_size: NA
j_call: TRBJ2-3
d_call: NA
v_call: TRBV7-2
cdr3_length: 15
cdr3_nt: TGTGCCAGCAGCTTAGGAAGTGATGTCTGGAATACGCAGTATTTT
cdr3_aa: CASSLGSDVWNTQYF

clone_size: NA
j_call: TRBJ1-2
d_call: NA
v_call: TRBV4-3
cdr3_length: 15
cdr3_nt: TGCGCCAGCAGCCCGTCGGCAGGGGCGGACTATGGCTACACCTTC
cdr3_aa: CASSPSAGADYGYTF

clone_size: NA
j_call: TRBJ2-7
d_call: TRBD2
v_call: TRBV7-6
cdr3_length: 15
cdr3_nt: TGTGCCAGCAGCTTAGGGACTAGCGGGGGCTACGAGCAGTACTTC
cdr3_aa: CASSLGTSGGYEQYF

clone_size: NA
j_call: TRBJ2-7
d_call: TRBD1
v_call: TRBV25-1
cdr3_length: 12
cdr3_nt: TGTGCCAGCGGACAGGGGGACTACGAGCAGTACTTC
cdr3_aa: CASGQGDYEQYF

clone_size: few
j_call: TRBJ1-5
d_call: NA
v_call: TRBV4-2
cdr3_length: 16
cdr3_nt: TGTGCCAGCAGCCAAGACAGGGCGCGGGGCAATCAGCCCCAGCATTTT
cdr3_aa: CASSQDRARGNQPQHF

clone_size: NA
j_call: TRBJ1-5
d_call: NA
v_call: TRBV6-6
cdr3_length: 13
cdr3_nt: TGTGCCAGCAGTTACTCGCCCAATCAGCCCCAGCATTTT
cdr3_aa: CASSYSPNQPQHF

clone_size: NA
j_call: TRBJ2-7
d_call: TRBD1
v_call: TRBV5-1
cdr3_length: 13
cdr3_nt: TGCGCCAGCAGTCTAGGACAGGGAAGGGAGCAGTACTTC
cdr3_aa: CASSLGQGREQYF

clone_size: NA
j_call: TRBJ2-3
d_call: NA
v_call: TRBV2
cdr3_length: 16
cdr3_nt: TGTGCCAGCAGTGAATCCGGTGTAACTAGCACAGATACGCAGTATTTT
cdr3_aa: CASSESGVTSTDTQYF

clone_size: NA
j_call: TRBJ2-7
d_call: NA
v_call: TRBV5-1
cdr3_length: 14
cdr3_nt: TGCGCCAGCAGCTTCGCCCTCGGAGGGCGCGAGCAGTACTTC
cdr3_aa: CASSFALGGREQYF

clone_size: NA
j_call: TRBJ1-1
d_call: TRBD1
v_call: TRBV5-4
cdr3_length: 15
cdr3_nt: TGTGCCAGCAGCGCTGACAGGGGAGGGTGGACTGAAGCTTTCTTT
cdr3_aa: CASSADRGGWTEAFF

clone_size: NA
j_call: TRBJ1-4
d_call: TRBD1
v_call: TRBV4-1
cdr3_length: 15
cdr3_nt: TGCGCCAGCAGCCAAGTGGGGACAGGGACTGAAAAACTGTTTTTT
cdr3_aa: CASSQVGTGTEKLFF

clone_size: NA
j_call: TRBJ2-1
d_call: NA
v_call: TRBV15
cdr3_length: 15
cdr3_nt: TGTGCCACCAGCAGAGACGGGAGCGGCTACAATGAGCAGTTCTTC
cdr3_aa: CATSRDGSGYNEQFF

clone_size: NA
j_call: TRBJ2-1
d_call: TRBD2
v_call: TRBV10-3
cdr3_length: 16
cdr3_nt: TGTGCCATCAGTTGGACTAGCGGGAGCTCTAACTATGAGCAGTTCTTC
cdr3_aa: CAISWTSGSSNYEQFF

clone_size: NA
j_call: TRBJ2-7
d_call: NA
v_call: TRBV28
cdr3_length: 16
cdr3_nt: TGTGCCAGCAATGGGGACTTGACTCCCCGGGGCTACGAGCAGTACTTC
cdr3_aa: CASNGDLTPRGYEQYF

clone_size: NA
j_call: TRBJ2-1
d_call: NA
v_call: TRBV19
cdr3_length: 13
cdr3_nt: TGTGCCAGTAGTGGAGGGAGCTACAATGAGCAGTTCTTC
cdr3_aa: CASSGGSYNEQFF

clone_size: NA
j_call: TRBJ1-5
d_call: NA
v_call: TRBV28
cdr3_length: 14
cdr3_nt: TGTGCCAGCAGTCACAGGGAGCGAAATCAGCCCCAGCATTTT
cdr3_aa: CASSHRERNQPQHF

clone_size: NA
j_call: TRBJ2-1
d_call: TRBD1
v_call: TRBV6-6
cdr3_length: 16
cdr3_nt: TGTGCCAGCAGAGGGGGAGCCGGGACAGGGGCTAATGAGCAGTTCTTC
cdr3_aa: CASRGGAGTGANEQFF

clone_size: NA
j_call: TRBJ1-2
d_call: NA
v_call: TRBV7-8
cdr3_length: 16
cdr3_nt: TGTGCCAGCAGCTTAGGAGGGCATGAGGGAGTACATGGCTACACCTTC
cdr3_aa: CASSLGGHEGVHGYTF

clone_size: few
j_call: TRBJ1-2
d_call: NA
v_call: TRBV7-2
cdr3_length: 14
cdr3_nt: TGTGCCAGCAGCTTAGGACACCTCAAGGATGGCTACACCTTC
cdr3_aa: CASSLGHLKDGYTF

clone_size: NA
j_call: TRBJ2-1
d_call: NA
v_call: TRBV27
cdr3_length: 12
cdr3_nt: TGTGCCAGCAGTTCAGGGAACAATGAGCAGTTCTTC
cdr3_aa: CASSSGNNEQFF

clone_size: NA
j_call: TRBJ2-7
d_call: NA
v_call: TRBV4-3
cdr3_length: 17
cdr3_nt: TGCGCCAGCAGCCAAGATCCCGCCACAGGAGTTGCCTACGAGCAGTACTTC
cdr3_aa: CASSQDPATGVAYEQYF

clone_size: NA
j_call: TRBJ2-5
d_call: TRBD2
v_call: TRBV19
cdr3_length: 17
cdr3_nt: TGTGCCAGTAGTCCAGGGACTAGAACTTTCGCGCAAGAGACCCAGTACTTC
cdr3_aa: CASSPGTRTFAQETQYF